These 20 T cell receptor beta chains were sequenced from one sample in a study of shared clonotypes between healthy human individuals. The assay was immunoSEQ multiplex PCR, and TCRdb's table has in-frame clones only and misses some. The sample lists approximately 840,000 clones, 95% to 97% seen once, with roughly 0.23% in the top ten. CD45RO negativity and positive selection for CCR7 defined naive CD8 cells, a population that excluded terminally differentiated effector memory CD45RA+ cells. The sequencing sample was made of naive CD8+ T cells sorted from blood. The receptors were sampled from a man aged 30 to 45 in good health.

The chain links TRBV7-9 to TRBJ2-2; D is uncertain. V lost 1 base and J 8 bases, leaving 8 bases between the germline ends. This CDR3 has 13 residues. Germline CDR1 SEHNR, CDR2 FQNEAQ (reference sequence). The CDR3 DNA follows: TGTGCCAGCAGCTTAGGGTCTGAAGGGGAGCTGTTTTTT. It encodes CASSLGSEGELFF.

The chain carries TRBV11-2 and TRBJ1-2, with D uncertain. CDR1 is SGHAT and CDR2 is FQNNGV in the germline V gene. This CDR3 comprises 14 residues. V shed 3 bases and J shed 4 bases, with 12 bases lying between them. This CDR3 reads CASSFDSRGYGYTF. CDR3 coding DNA: TGTGCCAGCAGCTTCGACTCCCGGGGCTATGGCTACACCTTC.

On this clone: Other DNA sequences in this specimen translate into the identical CDR3. The chain employs TRBV5-1 and TRBJ2-7; no reliable D call. V lost 5 bases and J lost 3, with 9 bases in between. The V gene's germline CDR1 is SGHRS and CDR2 YFSETQ. The CDR3 is 12 amino acids. This CDR3 reads CASSSSSYEQYF. The CDR3 nucleotides are TGCGCCAGCAGTTCTTCCAGCTACGAGCAGTACTTC.

The gene calls are TRBV11-2 and TRBJ2-7; 8 nucleotides agree with TRBD2. This CDR3 has 14 residues. With V trimmed by 0 bases and J by 6 bases, 4 bases remained unmatched. Germline values: CDR1 SGHAT, CDR2 FQNNGV. CDR3 residues: CASSLEAGAFEQYF. The CDR3 nucleotides are TGTGCCAGCAGCTTAGAAGCGGGAGCGTTCGAGCAGTACTTC.

The chain has TRBV29-1 and TRBJ2-7; D uncertain. There are 12 residues in the CDR3. Looked up from germline, CDR1 is SQVTM and CDR2 is ANQGSEA. Trimming removed 4 bases at V and 4 bases at J, with 11 bases between. The CDR3 coding sequence is TGCAGCGTTGCAGCAAGTGGGTACGAGCAGTACTTC. It encodes CSVAASGYEQYF.

The rearrangement uses TRBV5-6 and TRBJ1-2; 9 nucleotides match TRBD1. Germline CDR1 and CDR2: SGHDT and YYEEEE. With V trimmed by 4 bases and J by 12 bases, 7 bases remained unmatched. CDR3 length: 12 amino acids. The CDR3 region is CASSHGQGWNTF. CDR3 nucleotides: TGTGCCAGCAGCCACGGACAGGGGTGGAACACCTTC.

V usage is TRBV11-2 and J usage is TRBJ2-3; possible D gene TRBD1, 6 bases. Trimming stripped 3 bases from V and 10 bases from J, with 8 bases between. This CDR3 spans 11 amino acids. Germline loops: CDR1 SGHAT, CDR2 FQNNGV. In DNA, the CDR3 is TGTGCCAGCAGCTTTTCAGGGGCGCAGTATTTT. This encodes CASSFSGAQYF.

The chain employs TRBV5-6 and TRBJ1-2; no firm D call. Trimming shortened V by 0 bases and J by 1 base, and 10 bases separated the two germline ends. The CDR3 is 15 residues long. Germline CDR1 is SGHDT and CDR2 is YYEEEE. CDR3 nucleotides: TGTGCCAGCAGCTTGGTAGTGGGATTTAACTATGGCTACACCTTC. Translated, it gives CASSLVVGFNYGYTF.

The CDR3 bases are TGTGCCTGGACAGGAAGTAGCGGGAGGGCCTCAGAGACCCAGTACTTC. This translates into CAWTGSSGRASETQYF. This chain joins TRBV30 and TRBJ2-5; 11 bases line up with TRBD2. Germline V gives CDR1 GTSNPN, CDR2 SVGIG (reference sequence). The CDR3 totals 16 residues. V dropped 4 bases and J dropped 4; count of bases not matched to a gene: 11.

This chain joins TRBV29-1 and TRBJ2-7; 13 bases line up with TRBD2. Germline V gene data show CDR1 as SQVTM and CDR2 as ANQGSEA. Losses at the gene ends were 4 bases for V and 3 bases for J; bases not matched to a gene: 0. CDR3 size: 13 residues. Here the CDR3 reads CSVGLAGGYEQYF. The CDR3 DNA follows: TGCAGCGTTGGACTAGCGGGAGGCTACGAGCAGTACTTC.

This chain links TRBV7-6 with TRBJ2-7; 10 nucleotides line up with TRBD1. V shed 5 bases and J 7 bases; nucleotides not matched to a gene: 11. The germline V gene encodes CDR1 SGHVS and CDR2 FNYEAQ. This CDR3 comprises 15 residues. The CDR3 loop is CASSLGTGDTWEQYF. CDR3 DNA sequence: TGTGCCAGCAGCCTCGGGACAGGGGACACATGGGAGCAGTACTTC.

This rearrangement joins TRBV18 to TRBJ2-1, with D maybe TRBD2 (6 bases). Trimming removed 2 bases at V and 7 bases at J, with 15 bases between. The CDR3 loop spans 15 amino acids. CDR1 and CDR2 from the germline V gene are KGHSH and LQKENI. CDR3 protein: CASSPVPGLRNEQFF. The DNA of the CDR3 is TGTGCCAGCTCACCAGTGCCGGGACTGAGGAATGAGCAGTTCTTC.

The chain employs TRBV15 and TRBJ2-1; no clear D gene. The V and J ends lost 5 bases and 9 bases respectively, with 17 bases between them. CDR1 and CDR2 from the germline V gene are LNHNV and YYDKDF (reference sequence). The CDR3 runs to 14 residues. The CDR3 region is CATSPRGPPSEQFF. CDR3 DNA: TGTGCCACCAGCCCCCGCGGTCCTCCCAGTGAGCAGTTCTTC.

The rearrangement links TRBV2 to TRBJ2-7, with unresolved D. V shed 7 bases and J shed 1 base, with 11 bases lying between them. CDR1 is SNHLY, CDR2 FYNNEI, per germline. CDR3 length equals 13 residues. CDR3 DNA: TGTGCCAGCAACGAACTACCATCCTACGAGCAGTACTTC. This encodes CASNELPSYEQYF. Looking up the rest from reference TRBV2 and TRBJ2-7 gives the full variable domain: EPEVTQTPSHQVTQMGQEVILRCVPISNHLYFYWYRQILGQKVEFLVSFYNNEISEKSEIFDDQFSVERPDGSNFTLKIRSTKLEDSAMYFCASNELPSYEQYFGPGTRLTVT.

V gene TRBV7-9 combines with J gene TRBJ2-1; 9 nucleotides align to TRBD2. CDR3 size: 17 residues. Germline V gene lookup returns CDR1 SEHNR and CDR2 FQNEAQ (reference sequence). With V trimmed by 4 bases and J by 0 bases, 7 bases remained unmatched. Here the CDR3 DNA reads TGTGCCAGCAGCTCGACTAGCGGAGGGAGCTCCTACAATGAGCAGTTCTTC. Translating gives CASSSTSGGSSYNEQFF. Based on the CDR3 plus reference TRBV7-9 and TRBJ2-1, the full variable domain is DTGVSQNPRHKITKRGQNVTFRCDPISEHNRLYWYRQTLGQGPEFLTYFQNEAQLEKSRLLSDRFSAERPKGSFSTLEIQRTEQGDSAMYLCASSSTSGGSSYNEQFFGPGTRLTVL.

In DNA form, the CDR3 reads TGTGCCAGCAGCGACGACCCCCATTACCACGAGCAGTACTTC. Its translation is CASSDDPHYHEQYF. The genes are TRBV7-9 and TRBJ2-7, with D uncertain. The V gene lost 5 bases and the J gene lost 5 bases, with 16 bases spanning the gap. CDR1 and CDR2 from the germline V gene are SEHNR and FQNEAQ (reference sequence). This CDR3 has 14 residues.

This chain connects TRBV11-2 to TRBJ2-1; 11 bases line up with TRBD2. The germline CDR1 and CDR2 sequences are SGHAT and FQNNGV. Trimming took 8 bases from V and 4 from J; bases not matched to a gene: 1. This CDR3 region has 13 residues. The CDR3 bases are TGTGCCAGCGGGACTAGCGGATACAATGAGCAGTTCTTC. Translated, it gives CASGTSGYNEQFF.

The chain uses TRBV9 and TRBJ1-2; 7 bases align to TRBD1. Per the germline V gene, CDR1 is SGDLS and CDR2 is YYNGEE. The length of the CDR3 is 14 residues. J lost 6 bases, V lost 4 bases, and 9 bases had no gene match. CDR3 sequence reads: CASSSSGQYNGYTF. Here the CDR3 DNA reads TGTGCCAGCAGCTCATCGGGACAGTATAATGGCTACACCTTC.

The chain combines TRBV29-1 with TRBJ2-5, with 10 bases identical to TRBD2. The trim removed 2 bases at V and 5 bases at J, leaving 11 bases unmatched. The CDR3 spans 16 residues. Germline V gives CDR1 SQVTM, CDR2 ANQGSEA. The CDR3 DNA reads TGCAGCGTTGAACTAGCGGGAGACCCTGCCATGGAGACCCAGTACTTC. It translates to CSVELAGDPAMETQYF.

V and J are TRBV13 and TRBJ2-1, with D perhaps matching TRBD2 (6 bases). V was cut by 2 bases and J by 9 bases, with 14 bases left in between. This CDR3 is 14 amino acids long. The germline V gene encodes CDR1 PRHDT and CDR2 FYEKMQ (reference sequence). The CDR3 here is CASSLISAGPEQFF. The CDR3 region has the DNA TGTGCCAGCAGCTTAATCTCGGCGGGGCCTGAGCAGTTCTTC.